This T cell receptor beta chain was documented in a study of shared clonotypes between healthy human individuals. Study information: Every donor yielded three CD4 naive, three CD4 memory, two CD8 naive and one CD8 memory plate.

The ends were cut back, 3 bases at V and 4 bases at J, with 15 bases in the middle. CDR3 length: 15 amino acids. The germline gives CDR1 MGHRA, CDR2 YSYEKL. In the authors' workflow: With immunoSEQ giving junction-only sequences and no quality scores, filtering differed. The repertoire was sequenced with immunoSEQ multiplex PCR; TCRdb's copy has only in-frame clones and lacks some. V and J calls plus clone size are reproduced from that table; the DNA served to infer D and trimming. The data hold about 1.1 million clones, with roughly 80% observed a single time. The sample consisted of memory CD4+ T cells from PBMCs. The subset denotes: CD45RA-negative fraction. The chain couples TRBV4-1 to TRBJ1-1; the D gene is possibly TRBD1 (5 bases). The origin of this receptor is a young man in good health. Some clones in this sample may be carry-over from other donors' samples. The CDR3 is CASSQPGRGGTEAFF. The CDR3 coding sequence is TGCGCCAGCAGCCAGCCCGGTCGGGGGGGCACTGAAGCTTTCTTT.